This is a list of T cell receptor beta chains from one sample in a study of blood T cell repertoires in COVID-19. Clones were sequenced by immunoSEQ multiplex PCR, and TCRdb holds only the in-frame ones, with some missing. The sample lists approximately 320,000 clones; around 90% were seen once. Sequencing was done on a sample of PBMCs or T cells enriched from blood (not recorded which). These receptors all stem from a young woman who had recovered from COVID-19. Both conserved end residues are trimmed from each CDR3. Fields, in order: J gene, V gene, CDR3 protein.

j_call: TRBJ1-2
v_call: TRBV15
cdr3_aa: ATSRGGESTYNYGYT

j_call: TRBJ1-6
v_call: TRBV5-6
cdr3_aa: ASSLDRGTSPLH

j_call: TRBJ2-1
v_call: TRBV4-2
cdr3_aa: ASSPSGQAEPYNEQF

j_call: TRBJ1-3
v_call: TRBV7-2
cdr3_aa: ASSLGVSSSGNTIY

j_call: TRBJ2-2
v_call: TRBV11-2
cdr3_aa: ASSFSLVLAGNTGELF

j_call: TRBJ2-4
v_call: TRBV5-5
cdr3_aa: ASSKQGSGKNIQY

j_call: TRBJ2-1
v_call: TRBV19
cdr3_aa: ASSMGLAGGPDEQF

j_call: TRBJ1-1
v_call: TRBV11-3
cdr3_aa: ASSYGGGRAF

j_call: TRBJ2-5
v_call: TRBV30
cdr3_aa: AWRTGGETQY

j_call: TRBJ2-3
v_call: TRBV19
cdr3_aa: ASSTPGLAGGADTQY

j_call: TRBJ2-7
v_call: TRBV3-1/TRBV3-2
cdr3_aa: ASSPRQGGLYEQY

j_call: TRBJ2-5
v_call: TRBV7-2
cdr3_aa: ASSPRPLAGGRETQY

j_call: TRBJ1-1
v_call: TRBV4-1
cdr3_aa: ASSPPQTDNGGTEAF

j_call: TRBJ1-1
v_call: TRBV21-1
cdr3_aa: ASSSRDRGPKRDGTEAF

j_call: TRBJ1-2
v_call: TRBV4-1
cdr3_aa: ASSQVRGGLYGYT

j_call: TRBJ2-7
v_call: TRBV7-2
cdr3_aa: ASSLDGSGGDEQY

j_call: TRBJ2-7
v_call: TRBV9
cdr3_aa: ASSLDRGDAYEQY

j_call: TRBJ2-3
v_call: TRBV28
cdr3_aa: ASSFSPTTDTQY

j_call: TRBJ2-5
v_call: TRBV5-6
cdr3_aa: ASSLTSGRSRKTQY

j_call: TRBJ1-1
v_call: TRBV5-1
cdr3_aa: ASSPQGSGYEAF

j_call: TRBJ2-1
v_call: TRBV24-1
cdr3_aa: ATSDFPSENEQF

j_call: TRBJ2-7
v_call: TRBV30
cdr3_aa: AWSLTGGAYEQY

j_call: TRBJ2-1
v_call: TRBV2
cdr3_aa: ASSVVWGREGEQF

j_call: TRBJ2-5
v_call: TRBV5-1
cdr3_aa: ASSFLETQY

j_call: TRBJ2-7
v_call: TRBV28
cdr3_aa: ASSLLGQGDYEQY

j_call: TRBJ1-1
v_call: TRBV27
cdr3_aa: ASSPPGRMHEAF

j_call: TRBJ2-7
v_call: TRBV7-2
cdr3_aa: ASSLSVAYEQY

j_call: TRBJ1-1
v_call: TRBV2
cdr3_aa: ASSERDYSVEAF

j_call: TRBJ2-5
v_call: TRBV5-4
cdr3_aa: ASSFSGEETQY

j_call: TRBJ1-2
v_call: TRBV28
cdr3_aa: ASSPGQNYGYT

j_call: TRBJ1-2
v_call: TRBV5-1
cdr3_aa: ASSLGQHNYGYT